What follows are 19 T cell receptor beta chains derived from one specimen sequenced in a study of CD8+CD57+ T cells in acquired aplastic anemia. TCR beta VDJ and CDR3 profiles were obtained from a genomic DNA template. TCRdb re-called the reads with MiXCR, one entry per CDR3 protein. The sample carries around 180,000 distinct CDR3 sequences, approximately 48% recorded once. CD8+CD57+ cell expansion had been shown by flow cytometry in patients chosen for sequencing. Sequenced input: sorted CD4+, CD8+, or CD8+CD57+ T cells (not recorded which) from PBMCs. The receptors were sampled from a human donor with aplastic anemia.

The chain couples TRBV20-1 to TRBJ2-3; TRBD1 might be the D (6 bases). Per the germline V gene, CDR1 is DFQATT and CDR2 is SNEGSKA (reference sequence). The V end lost 3 bases, the J end lost 4 bases, and 14 bases lay between the germline ends. The CDR3 loop spans 14 amino acids. The CDR3 sequence: CSASRLQGPDTQYF. CDR3 coding DNA: TGCAGTGCTAGCCGCCTACAGGGACCAGATACGCAGTATTTT.

V usage is TRBV2 and J usage is TRBJ1-2; tentative D call: TRBD1 (6 bases). V gave up 7 bases and J gave up 3 bases, with 12 bases separating them. Germline assignment: CDR1 SNHLY and CDR2 FYNNEI. CDR3 size: 13 residues. CDR3 DNA: TGTGCCAGCACCTTCAGGGGTGACTATGGCTACACCTTC. It codes for CASTFRGDYGYTF.

The chain employs TRBV27 and TRBJ1-2, with D uncertain. The CDR3 has 14 amino acids. Germline-derived CDR1 and CDR2 are MNHEY and SMNVEV (reference sequence). With 5 bases removed from V and 1 base from J, the gap between germline ends came to 11 bases. In DNA, the CDR3 is TGTGCCAGCAGTCCCTCTGCGGGTAACTATGGCTACACCTTC. Its protein is CASSPSAGNYGYTF.

This chain joins TRBV7-8 and TRBJ2-7; D is unclear. The CDR3 covers 14 residues. V dropped 1 base and J dropped 2 bases, with 9 bases sitting between them. CDR1 is SGHVS, CDR2 FQNEAQ, per germline. CDR3 sequence reads: CASSLVEHTYEQYF. In nucleotides, the CDR3 is TGTGCCAGCAGCTTAGTGGAGCACACCTACGAGCAGTACTTC. Complete variable domain (other parts from reference TRBV7-8 and TRBJ2-7): GAGVSQSPRYKVAKRGQDVALRCDPISGHVSLFWYQQALGQGPEFLTYFQNEAQLDKSGLPSDRFFAERPEGSVSTLKIQRTQQEDSAVYLCASSLVEHTYEQYFGPGTRLTVT.

This clonotype came up many times. The rearrangement joins TRBV20-1 to TRBJ2-7; weak D call: TRBD2 (5 bases). V was trimmed by 1 base and J by 2 bases, leaving 15 bases between them. CDR1 and CDR2 from the germline V gene are DFQATT and SNEGSKA (reference sequence). The length of the CDR3 is 15 residues. The chain's CDR3 is CSARVPTIFAYEQYF. The CDR3 DNA is TGCAGTGCTAGAGTCCCGACTATTTTCGCCTACGAGCAGTACTTC.

This rearrangement joins TRBV4-3 to TRBJ2-3; TRBD2 matches 9 bases. Germline values: CDR1 LGHNA, CDR2 YSLEER. The junction had 8 bases not matched to a gene; V was cut back by 0 bases and J by 4 bases. There are 17 residues in the CDR3. The CDR3 coding sequence is TGCGCCAGCAGCCAAGAGAATCTAGCGGGGCGCCCAGATACGCAGTATTTT. It translates to CASSQENLAGRPDTQYF.

This clonotype was counted at least ten times. The chain joins TRBV20-1 to TRBJ2-5, with D uncertain. Germline V gene lookup returns CDR1 DFQATT and CDR2 SNEGSKA (reference sequence). The CDR3 is 15 residues long. Trimming took off 3 bases at V and 2 bases at J, with 16 bases between the two ends. The CDR3 DNA sequence: TGCAGTGCTAGGCCCCCGGGCCCCCTTCAAGAGACCCAGTACTTC. It encodes CSARPPGPLQETQYF.

This clonotype showed up just once. CDR3 bases: TGTGCCATCAGTGAGACGGGAAGCTCCTACGAGCAGTACTTC. Protein product: CAISETGSSYEQYF. The chain joins TRBV10-3 to TRBJ2-7, with D possibly being TRBD2 (5 bases). V shed 2 bases and J shed 0 bases, with 8 bases lying between them. CDR3 length: 14 amino acids. In germline, CDR1 is ENHRY, CDR2 SYGVKD.

Only a few counts were recorded for this clonotype. This chain joins TRBV7-6 and TRBJ2-7; D gene unclear. The CDR3 runs to 13 residues. CDR1 SGHVS and CDR2 FNYEAQ come from the germline V gene. Trimming pared 0 bases from V and 4 bases from J, leaving 7 bases between. The CDR3 loop reads CASSLANAYEQYF. CDR3 in DNA: TGTGCCAGCAGCTTAGCGAACGCATACGAGCAGTACTTC.

J is TRBJ2-3 and V is TRBV20-1, with D tentatively TRBD2 (7 bases). The CDR3 is 15 residues long. CDR1 and CDR2 from the germline V gene are DFQATT and SNEGSKA (reference sequence). Trimming cost V 6 bases and J 1 base, with 17 bases left between them. The CDR3 nucleotides read TGCAGTGCCATGGATTTGCGGGGGCGCACAGATACGCAGTATTTT. Its translation is CSAMDLRGRTDTQYF.

This clonotype was seen a few times. The V gene is TRBV29-1, the J gene TRBJ1-1; D possibly corresponds to TRBD1 (5 bases). Germline-derived CDR1 and CDR2 are SQVTM and ANQGSEA. Trimming pared 3 bases from V and 10 bases from J, leaving 18 bases between. This CDR3 has 13 amino acids. This chain's CDR3 is CSVDDGGSRVAFF. CDR3 DNA: TGCAGCGTTGACGACGGGGGGAGTAGGGTAGCTTTCTTT.

This clonotype was detected a few times. This chain uses TRBV10-3 with TRBJ1-4; 10 nucleotides agree with TRBD1. CDR3 size: 14 residues. Trimming at V came to 8 bases and at J to 10 bases, leaving 10 bases not matched to a gene. Germline V gene data show CDR1 as ENHRY and CDR2 as SYGVKD. CDR3 in amino acids: CAIGGTGEGGKLFF. The CDR3 DNA reads as TGTGCCATCGGAGGGACAGGGGAAGGCGGAAAACTGTTTTTT.

As regards this clonotype: Its ends do not fully match the called genes, so a read error is possible. V gene TRBV13 combines with J gene TRBJ2-1, with a tentative D call TRBD1 (7 bases). The CDR3 runs 13 residues. The germline V gene has CDR1 PRHDT and CDR2 FYEKMQ (reference sequence). Written as DNA, the CDR3 is TGTGCCAGCAGCCCCCCCCAGGGGGGAGAGCAGTTTTTC. Protein product: CASSPPQGGEQFF. Full variable domain (rest looked up from reference TRBV13 and TRBJ2-1): AAGVIQSPRHLIKEKRETATLKCYPIPRHDTVYWYQQGPGQDPQFLISFYEKMQSDKGSIPDRFSAQQFSDYHSELNMSSLELGDSALYFCASSPPQGGEQFFGPGTRLTVL.

V and J are TRBV9 and TRBJ2-2; D gene unclear. V was shortened by 3 bases and J by 6 bases, with 9 bases between the two germline ends. This CDR3 contains 13 residues. Germline values: CDR1 SGDLS, CDR2 YYNGEE. In DNA, the CDR3 is TGTGCCAGCAGCGCTTTAACGTCCGGGGAGCTGTTTTTT. Protein: CASSALTSGELFF. The variable domain in full, with the rest retrieved from reference TRBV9 and TRBJ2-2, is DSGVTQTPKHLITATGQRVTLRCSPRSGDLSVYWYQQSLDQGLQFLIQYYNGEERAKGNILERFSAQQFPDLHSELNLSSLELGDSALYFCASSALTSGELFFGEGSRLTVL.

The table lists this clonotype with many counts. The CDR3 loop reads CASSSRGPTGNEQFF. CDR3 DNA sequence: TGTGCCAGCAGCTCCCGGGGTCCTACGGGAAATGAGCAGTTCTTC. The chain uses TRBV11-2 and TRBJ2-1; D might be TRBD2 (5 bases). Per the germline V gene, CDR1 is SGHAT and CDR2 is FQNNGV. This CDR3 is built from 15 residues. V lost 4 bases and J 7 bases, leaving 17 bases between the germline ends.

This chain connects TRBV2 to TRBJ1-1, with TRBD1 matching over 12 bases. Looked up from germline, CDR1 is SNHLY and CDR2 is FYNNEI. With V trimmed by 7 bases and J by 0 bases, 15 bases remained unmatched. There are 19 residues in the CDR3. CDR3 region: CASKTPGQGALSLNTEAFF. CDR3 coding DNA: TGTGCCAGCAAGACTCCGGGACAGGGGGCTCTATCCCTGAACACTGAAGCTTTCTTT.

This clonotype was observed many times. CDR3 in amino acids: CASSFSPPPDTQYF. CDR3 nucleotides: TGCGCCAGCAGCTTTAGCCCACCCCCCGATACGCAGTATTTT. The rearrangement joins TRBV5-1 to TRBJ2-3, with D hard to call. Germline V lookup: CDR1 SGHRS, CDR2 YFSETQ. CDR3 length equals 14 residues. Trimming left V 2 bases short and J 6 bases short, with 13 bases between.

Details on this clonotype: The germline gene is not matched at one end of the junction; a read error may be the cause. The genes are TRBV11-1 and TRBJ1-1; D is unresolved. This CDR3 has 14 residues. The germline CDR1 and CDR2 sequences are SGHAT and FQDESV (reference sequence). The DNA of the CDR3 is TGTGCCAGCAGCACGTCTGGGTACGACACTGAAGCCTTCTTT. Its protein product is CASSTSGYDTEAFF.

The chain recombines TRBV30 with TRBJ1-5, with a possible D match to TRBD1 (6 bases). V was trimmed by 1 base and J by 10 bases, leaving 17 bases between them. CDR3 length: 14 amino acids. In germline, CDR1 is GTSNPN, CDR2 SVGIG (reference sequence). The CDR3 spells CAWSARGGGHPQHF. The CDR3 coding sequence is TGTGCCTGGAGTGCGCGGGGGGGCGGTCATCCCCAGCATTTT.